These T cell receptor beta chains were read from a single sample in a study of T cell responses to AZD1222 COVID-19 vaccine. Assay used: immunoSEQ multiplex PCR; TCRdb lists only in-frame clones, some missing. Of roughly 180,000 clones listed, approximately 91% are singletons. This material consisted of peripheral blood, taken 28 days after the second AZD1222 dose. These receptors were obtained from an adult who received the AZD1222 COVID-19 vaccine. CDR3s include the opening cysteine and the closing phenylalanine or tryptophan. A D gene is named only where the DNA matches it firmly.

J gene: TRBJ2-7; V gene: TRBV5-6; D gene: TRBD1; CDR3 DNA: TGTGCCAGCAGCTCCAGGGGGCCGGGGGAGCAGTACTTC; CDR3 protein: CASSSRGPGEQYF
J gene: TRBJ1-2; V gene: TRBV20-1; D gene: .; CDR3 DNA: TGCAGCTCCGGGGATAACTATGGCTACACCTTC; CDR3 protein: CSSGDNYGYTF
J gene: TRBJ1-6; V gene: TRBV18; D gene: .; CDR3 DNA: TGTGCCAGCTCACCACCGGGGCTCGGGGCCCTCCACTTT; CDR3 protein: CASSPPGLGALHF
J gene: TRBJ1-1; V gene: TRBV4-2; D gene: .; CDR3 DNA: TGTGCCAGCAGTCAGGGCCACACTGAAGCTTTCTTT; CDR3 protein: CASSQGHTEAFF
J gene: TRBJ2-1; V gene: TRBV5-6; D gene: .; CDR3 DNA: TGTGCCAGCAGCCGCGGGGTGGCCGACAATGAGCAGTTCTTC; CDR3 protein: CASSRGVADNEQFF
J gene: TRBJ1-1; V gene: TRBV5-6; D gene: TRBD1; CDR3 DNA: TGTGCCAGCAGCTTGACAGGGGGATCAAACACTGAAGCTTTCTTT; CDR3 protein: CASSLTGGSNTEAFF
J gene: TRBJ2-7; V gene: TRBV4-1; D gene: .; CDR3 DNA: TGCGCCAGCAGCCAAGGGGTAGCGACCTCCTACGAGCAGTACTTC; CDR3 protein: CASSQGVATSYEQYF
J gene: TRBJ1-2; V gene: TRBV7-3; D gene: .; CDR3 DNA: TGTGCCAGCAGCTTAACATCTCAGGAACGGGATGGCTGCACCTTC; CDR3 protein: CASSLTSQERDGCTF
J gene: TRBJ2-7; V gene: TRBV7-9; D gene: .; CDR3 DNA: TGTGCCAGCAGCTTAGTTCGTGGACAAACTTTCGAGCAGTACTTC; CDR3 protein: CASSLVRGQTFEQYF
J gene: TRBJ2-1; V gene: TRBV7-9; D gene: .; CDR3 DNA: TGTGCCAGCAGCTTAATCGGGAGTGAGCAGTTCTTC; CDR3 protein: CASSLIGSEQFF
J gene: TRBJ1-1; V gene: TRBV2; D gene: .; CDR3 DNA: TGTGCCAGCCCTGTTGATGATCGCACTGAAGCTTTCTTT; CDR3 protein: CASPVDDRTEAFF